Sequencing of this T cell receptor (beta chain) was carried out in a study of T cell responses to AZD1222 COVID-19 vaccine. J gave up 2 bases and V 4 bases, and 5 bases lay outside the gene matches. CDR1 KGHSH and CDR2 LQKENI come from the germline V gene. This CDR3 has 15 residues. TCRdb's table, derived via immunoSEQ multiplex PCR, lists solely in-frame clones and lacks some. The sample carries approximately 130,000 clones, approximately 88% recorded once. Study findings and constraints: The donors showed a predominance of white British ancestry and of females, with possible underestimation of clonal diversity. The number of AZD1222 recipients seropositive at baseline was only 6 or 7. The peak T cell response came first, and repertoires were sampled only after it.

Second-dose intervals near 4 or 12 weeks were combined. Points on this clone: The antigen remains unidentified.

The receptor comes from an adult who received the AZD1222 COVID-19 vaccine. The specimen comprised peripheral blood, sampled 28 days after the second AZD1222 dose. The genes are TRBV18 and TRBJ1-3, with TRBD1 matching 7 bases. The CDR3 DNA follows: TGTGCCAGCTCACTGACAGGGCAGACTGGAAACACCATATATTTT. Encoded protein: CASSLTGQTGNTIYF.